One and the same sample provided the 3 T cell receptor beta chains below, sequenced in a study of blood T cell repertoires in COVID-19. Profiled with immunoSEQ multiplex PCR; TCRdb holds only in-frame clones, not every one. The table includes approximately 200,000 clones, roughly 80% detected once. Sequenced sample: peripheral blood. The receptors were sampled from a man between 60 and 75 years old with active or convalescent COVID-19.

This sequence joins TRBV18 and TRBJ1-3, with D perhaps matching TRBD1 (5 bases). The V end was cut by 4 bases, the J end by 0 bases, with 16 bases between. The germline V gene encodes CDR1 KGHSH and CDR2 LQKENI. The CDR3 spans 17 residues. CDR3 protein: CASSLSQGTDSGNTIYF. The CDR3 DNA follows: TGTGCCAGCTCACTATCCCAGGGAACGGACTCTGGAAACACCATATATTTT. Complete variable domain (other parts from reference TRBV18 and TRBJ1-3): NAGVMQNPRHLVRRRGQEARLRCSPMKGHSHVYWYRQLPEEGLKFMVYLQKENIIDESGMPKERFSAEFPKEGPSILRIQQVVRGDSAAYFCASSLSQGTDSGNTIYFGEGSWLTVV.

This clone was seen a handful of times. This chain connects TRBV3-1 (or the pseudogene TRBV3-2) to TRBJ2-2; a possible D gene is TRBD1 (6 bases). V lost 3 bases to trimming and J lost 0 bases, with 8 bases between them. Germline V CDR1 and CDR2: LGHDT, YNNKEL (reference sequence). The CDR3 consists of 15 residues. CDR3 residues: CASSHRGSNTGELFF. The CDR3, as DNA: TGTGCCAGCAGCCACAGGGGTTCGAACACCGGGGAGCTGTTTTTT.

This sequence joins TRBV5-4 and TRBJ2-5; TRBD1 matches at 7 bases. Germline loops: CDR1 SGHNT, CDR2 YYREEE (reference sequence). The CDR3 has 15 residues. With V trimmed by 3 bases and J by 1 base, 6 bases remained unmatched. CDR3 region: CASSSNRGSQETQYF. Here the CDR3 DNA reads TGTGCCAGCAGCTCGAACAGGGGCTCCCAAGAGACCCAGTACTTC.